This TCR beta chain was retrieved from a study of blood T cells in healthy people across ages. Overall study findings and caveats: Reliance upon unsorted PBMCs precluded definitive naive versus antigen-experienced comparison. Across the age range, TCR beta diversity per million T cells fell in a roughly linear way.

A J-beta primer mix and a sample-barcoded 5' primer were used in a second PCR of roughly 6 to 12 cycles. Researchers report that a template-switch adaptor with 12 random nucleotides tagged each cDNA molecule. TCRdb called the 5' RACE reads again in MiXCR, with one record for every CDR3 protein. The sample includes 850,000 to 1,000,000 distinct CDR3 sequences, roughly 51% seen only once; the top ten take about a fifth. Comment on this clonotype: Its antigen is undetermined.

Donor samples were obtained from healthy Caucasian individuals from Russia, aged 6 to 90. There are 19 residues in the CDR3. The ends lost 0 bases at V and 2 bases at J; junction bases unmatched: 10. Germline lookup yields CDR1 SGHRS and CDR2 YFSETQ. The chain carries TRBV5-1 and TRBJ2-7; 14 bases are a match to TRBD2. Material: blood. The source of this sequence is a woman aged 60-75 years in good health. CDR3 residues: CASSLGTGTSGSVPYEQYF. CDR3 bases: TGCGCCAGCAGCTTGGGTACCGGGACTAGCGGGAGTGTCCCCTACGAGCAGTACTTC. Variable domain in full (rest from reference TRBV5-1 and TRBJ2-7): KAGVTQTPRYLIKTRGQQVTLSCSPISGHRSVSWYQQTPGQGLQFLFEYFSETQRNKGNFPGRFSGRQFSNSRSEMNVSTLELGDSALYLCASSLGTGTSGSVPYEQYFGPGTRLTVT.